The present TCR beta chain was sequenced within a study of T-cell reconstitution after alpha-beta-depleted transplantation in children. The TCRbeta library incorporated unique molecular identifiers. TCRdb re-called the PCR reads through MiXCR, storing one row per CDR3 protein. The sample consists of 450,000 to 500,000 distinct CDR3 sequences, under 15% of them appearing once. Sequenced material: PBMCs from the stem cell graft donor, taken from the stem cell graft. This clonotype originated in a human donor who donated a stem cell graft to a child with combined immunodeficiency.

The CDR3 is CASSQRSYNEQFF. CDR3 nucleotides: TGTGCCAGCAGCCAGCGGTCCTACAATGAGCAGTTCTTC. The rearrangement links TRBV4-2 to TRBJ2-1; D is unresolved. With 3 bases removed from V and 1 base from J, the gap between germline ends came to 4 bases. The germline V gene encodes CDR1 LGHNA and CDR2 YNFKEQ. The CDR3 has 13 amino acids.